A selection of T cell receptor beta chains follows, all from one sample in a study of blood T cell repertoires in COVID-19. TCRdb's copy holds only in-frame clones and misses some; the assay was immunoSEQ multiplex PCR. Among 150,000 to 200,000 clones listed, roughly four fifths were seen once. The specimen sequenced was peripheral blood. The receptors come from an older woman with COVID-19, enrolled during active disease. The CDR3 runs from the conserved cysteine through the conserved F or W. Each record gives: clone size, J gene, V gene, CDR3 length, D gene, CDR3 DNA, CDR3 protein. The D gene is left open where the match is weak. Clone size is stated in some rows and not others, as once, few, many or a class when expanded.

size: .; J: TRBJ2-1; V: TRBV9; length: 16; D: .; DNA: TGTGCCAGCAGCGCCACCCCTTCGACAGCCTACAATGAGCAGTTCTTC; CDR3: CASSATPSTAYNEQFF
size: .; J: TRBJ2-1; V: TRBV19; length: 15; D: .; DNA: TGTGCCAGTAGTACGGTGCGGATCAATTACAATGAGCAGTTCTTC; CDR3: CASSTVRINYNEQFF
size: .; J: TRBJ2-2; V: TRBV3-1/TRBV3-2; length: 17; D: TRBD1; DNA: TGTGCCAGCAGCCAAGGGAGGGAGGACAGGGGCACCGGGGAGCTGTTTTTT; CDR3: CASSQGREDRGTGELFF
size: .; J: TRBJ1-5; V: TRBV27; length: 15; D: TRBD1; DNA: TGTGCCAGCAGTCCCGGGACAGGGATTAGTCAGCCCCAGCATTTT; CDR3: CASSPGTGISQPQHF
size: .; J: TRBJ2-7; V: TRBV7-2; length: 15; D: TRBD2; DNA: TGTGCCAGCAGCTTAAGTTCTAGCGGGAACTACGAGCAGTACTTC; CDR3: CASSLSSSGNYEQYF
size: .; J: TRBJ2-7; V: TRBV9; length: 14; D: TRBD2; DNA: TGTGCCAGTGCAAGGGAGGGCATCTCCTACGAGCAGTACTTC; CDR3: CASAREGISYEQYF
size: .; J: TRBJ1-1; V: TRBV30; length: 18; D: .; DNA: TGTGCCTGGAGTGCCTTAGCGGGGGGACCTTATGGGAACACTGAAGCTTTCTTT; CDR3: CAWSALAGGPYGNTEAFF
size: .; J: TRBJ2-7; V: TRBV10-1; length: 14; D: .; DNA: TGCGCCAGCAGTGCGAGAGAGGGCCCTTACGAGCAGTACTTC; CDR3: CASSAREGPYEQYF
size: .; J: TRBJ1-1; V: TRBV18; length: 13; D: .; DNA: TGTGCCAGCTCACCACCGGGCAGCCCTGAAGCTTTCTTT; CDR3: CASSPPGSPEAFF
size: .; J: TRBJ2-7; V: TRBV6-6; length: 15; D: .; DNA: TGTGCCAGCACCCCCAGGGGAGAAACTTCCTACGAGCAGTACTTC; CDR3: CASTPRGETSYEQYF
size: .; J: TRBJ2-1; V: TRBV5-6; length: 17; D: TRBD2; DNA: TGTGCCAGCAGCTTAAAGCGGGAGGGACTTTCCTACAATGAGCAGTTCTTC; CDR3: CASSLKREGLSYNEQFF
size: once; J: TRBJ1-4; V: TRBV6-2/TRBV6-3; length: 17; D: .; DNA: TGTGCCAGCAGTTACAACTGGGCCCGGGAATCCAATGAAAAACTGTTTTTT; CDR3: CASSYNWARESNEKLFF
size: .; J: TRBJ2-7; V: TRBV5-4; length: 13; D: .; DNA: TGTGCCAGCAGCCCGCGGACTGGATACGAGCAGTACTTC; CDR3: CASSPRTGYEQYF
size: .; J: TRBJ1-2; V: TRBV28; length: 15; D: TRBD1; DNA: TGTGCCAGCAGACAGGGGTCTGCCCCCAACTATGGCTACACCTTC; CDR3: CASRQGSAPNYGYTF
size: .; J: TRBJ2-7; V: TRBV14; length: 13; D: .; DNA: TGTGCCAGCAGCCAATACTTAAATTACGAGCAGTACTTC; CDR3: CASSQYLNYEQYF
size: .; J: TRBJ1-6; V: TRBV4-3; length: 14; D: .; DNA: TGCGCCAGCAGCGAGGGGGTATCTCGTCCACCCCTCCACTTT; CDR3: CASSEGVSRPPLHF
size: .; J: TRBJ1-5; V: TRBV18; length: 15; D: TRBD1; DNA: TGTGCCAGCTCACCTGGGACAGGGGGCTTGCAGCCCCAGCATTTT; CDR3: CASSPGTGGLQPQHF
size: .; J: TRBJ2-6; V: TRBV10-2; length: 18; D: .; DNA: TGCGCCAGCAGTGAGTCGAAGCGGGTAATCTCTGGGGCCAACGTCCTGACTTTC; CDR3: CASSESKRVISGANVLTF
size: .; J: TRBJ1-5; V: TRBV7-3; length: 13; D: .; DNA: TGTGCCAGCAGCTTACGGGGAGGTCAGCCCCAGCATTTT; CDR3: CASSLRGGQPQHF
size: .; J: TRBJ2-7; V: TRBV28; length: 15; D: TRBD1; DNA: TGTGCCAGCAGTCCTCCGGGACAGGGGACGTACGAGCAGTACTTC; CDR3: CASSPPGQGTYEQYF
size: few; J: TRBJ2-2; V: TRBV2; length: 16; D: TRBD2; DNA: TGTGCCAGCAGTGAAGGGACTAGCGGGAACACCGGGGAGCTGTTTTTT; CDR3: CASSEGTSGNTGELFF
size: few; J: TRBJ1-2; V: TRBV9; length: 16; D: TRBD1; DNA: TGTGCCAGCAGCGCCTCCGGGACAGAGCTGAACTATGGCTACACCTTC; CDR3: CASSASGTELNYGYTF
size: .; J: TRBJ1-2; V: TRBV11-2; length: 13; D: .; DNA: TGTGCCAGCAGCCCAGATCCTAACTATGGCTACACCTTC; CDR3: CASSPDPNYGYTF
size: few; J: TRBJ1-2; V: TRBV19; length: 14; D: TRBD1; DNA: TGTGCCAGTAGACTGGACAGGGGTAACTATGGCTACACCTTC; CDR3: CASRLDRGNYGYTF
size: .; J: TRBJ2-2; V: TRBV7-3; length: 14; D: .; DNA: TGTGCCAGCAGCTCGGACAGACGTACCGGGGAGCTGTTTTTT; CDR3: CASSSDRRTGELFF
size: .; J: TRBJ2-7; V: TRBV7-9; length: 14; D: TRBD1; DNA: TGTGCCAGCAGCCGCCCCCGGGACAGCTACGAGCAGTACTTC; CDR3: CASSRPRDSYEQYF
size: .; J: TRBJ2-3; V: TRBV2; length: 18; D: TRBD2; DNA: TGTGCCAGCAGGAATCGACTAGCGGGGGCGGGGGGCACAGATACGCAGTATTTT; CDR3: CASRNRLAGAGGTDTQYF
size: .; J: TRBJ2-7; V: TRBV6-5; length: 15; D: .; DNA: TGTGCCAGCATGCCGCGCCAAGGGCGCGGGTACGAGCAGTACTTC; CDR3: CASMPRQGRGYEQYF
size: once; J: TRBJ2-7; V: TRBV3-1/TRBV3-2; length: 15; D: TRBD2; DNA: TGTGCCAGCTCCCCCCCGGGGGGGAAGAGCTACGAGCAGTACTTC; CDR3: CASSPPGGKSYEQYF
size: many; J: TRBJ2-7; V: TRBV2; length: 13; D: .; DNA: TGTGCCAGCAAACCCTACCGCATTTACGAGCAGTACTTC; CDR3: CASKPYRIYEQYF
size: many; J: TRBJ2-7; V: TRBV7-8; length: 12; D: .; DNA: TGTGCCAGCAGCTTAGCGGCTAGCCCGCCGTACTTC; CDR3: CASSLAASPPYF
size: once; J: TRBJ2-7; V: TRBV9; length: 16; D: TRBD2; DNA: TGTGCCAGCAGCCCTCTAACTAGCGCCACTCGCAACGAGCAGTACTTC; CDR3: CASSPLTSATRNEQYF
size: .; J: TRBJ2-3; V: TRBV7-2; length: 12; D: .; DNA: TGTGCCAGCAGCCCTGAGGCAGATACGCAGTATTTT; CDR3: CASSPEADTQYF
size: .; J: TRBJ1-4; V: TRBV19; length: 15; D: TRBD1; DNA: TGTGCCAGTAGTCACCAGGGGGCGACTAATGAAAAACTGTTTTTT; CDR3: CASSHQGATNEKLFF
size: .; J: TRBJ1-2; V: TRBV14; length: 17; D: TRBD1; DNA: TGTGCCAGCAGCCAATCCTTCAAACCCGGGACAGGCTATGGCTACACCTTC; CDR3: CASSQSFKPGTGYGYTF
size: .; J: TRBJ1-5; V: TRBV6-5; length: 12; D: .; DNA: TGTGCCAGCAGCTTCCCCAATCAGCCCCAGCATTTT; CDR3: CASSFPNQPQHF
size: .; J: TRBJ1-3; V: TRBV6-5; length: 14; D: .; DNA: TGTGCCAGCAGTTACCGGGGTAGAGGAAACACCATATATTTT; CDR3: CASSYRGRGNTIYF
size: .; J: TRBJ2-2; V: TRBV11-3; length: 16; D: TRBD1; DNA: TGTGCCAGCAGCTTAGGTGGGACAGGGGGCTACGGGGAGCTGTTTTTT; CDR3: CASSLGGTGGYGELFF
size: .; J: TRBJ1-1; V: TRBV5-6; length: 13; D: .; DNA: TGTGCCAGCAGCTTGGTCCCCGACACTGAAGCTTTCTTT; CDR3: CASSLVPDTEAFF
size: .; J: TRBJ1-1; V: TRBV2; length: 14; D: TRBD1; DNA: TGTGCCAGCAGTGGACAGGGTCGGAACACTGAAGCTTTCTTT; CDR3: CASSGQGRNTEAFF
size: few; J: TRBJ2-7; V: TRBV9; length: 13; D: .; DNA: TGTGCCAGCAGCGTAACAAGCTCCTACGAGCAGTACTTC; CDR3: CASSVTSSYEQYF
size: .; J: TRBJ2-5; V: TRBV4-1; length: 15; D: TRBD2; DNA: TGCGCCAGCAGCCTGGGACTAGCGGGAATAGAGACCCAGTACTTC; CDR3: CASSLGLAGIETQYF
size: .; J: TRBJ2-7; V: TRBV5-5; length: 15; D: TRBD2; DNA: TGTGCCAGCAGCGCACTAGCGGGATGGACCTACGAGCAGTACTTC; CDR3: CASSALAGWTYEQYF
size: .; J: TRBJ2-3; V: TRBV6-5; length: 13; D: TRBD2; DNA: TGTGCCAGCAGGGCTAGCGGGGAAAGCCACGGGTATTTT; CDR3: CASRASGESHGYF
size: few; J: TRBJ2-3; V: TRBV5-1; length: 15; D: TRBD2; DNA: TGCGCCAGCAGCTCGACTAGCGGAGCGGAAGATACGCAGTATTTT; CDR3: CASSSTSGAEDTQYF
size: .; J: TRBJ1-2; V: TRBV4-2; length: 13; D: .; DNA: TGTGCCAGCAGCCAAGATGCTAGGGGGGGATACACCTTC; CDR3: CASSQDARGGYTF
size: .; J: TRBJ2-1; V: TRBV11-2; length: 14; D: .; DNA: TGTGCCAGCAGCTTAGAAAGCGGTTACAATGAGCAGTTCTTC; CDR3: CASSLESGYNEQFF
size: .; J: TRBJ2-7; V: TRBV2; length: 14; D: TRBD1; DNA: TGTGCCAGCAGTGTCCAGGGGGCGCAGTACGAGCAGTACTTC; CDR3: CASSVQGAQYEQYF
size: .; J: TRBJ2-5; V: TRBV6-5; length: 15; D: .; DNA: TGTGCCAGCAGTTATGGTCTCCGGGAGTTAGAGACCCAGTACTTC; CDR3: CASSYGLRELETQYF
size: .; J: TRBJ2-7; V: TRBV7-2; length: 16; D: .; DNA: TGTGCCAGCAGCTTAGAGGCTAGCGTGCCATCCTACGAGCAGTACTTC; CDR3: CASSLEASVPSYEQYF
size: .; J: TRBJ1-1; V: TRBV3-1/TRBV3-2; length: 13; D: .; DNA: TGTGCCAGCAGTCACCCAGGAGGCACTGAAGCTTTCTTT; CDR3: CASSHPGGTEAFF
size: .; J: TRBJ1-6; V: TRBV11-2; length: 15; D: TRBD1; DNA: TGTGCCAGCAGCTTAGACAGGGGGCTTAATTCACCCCTCCACTTT; CDR3: CASSLDRGLNSPLHF